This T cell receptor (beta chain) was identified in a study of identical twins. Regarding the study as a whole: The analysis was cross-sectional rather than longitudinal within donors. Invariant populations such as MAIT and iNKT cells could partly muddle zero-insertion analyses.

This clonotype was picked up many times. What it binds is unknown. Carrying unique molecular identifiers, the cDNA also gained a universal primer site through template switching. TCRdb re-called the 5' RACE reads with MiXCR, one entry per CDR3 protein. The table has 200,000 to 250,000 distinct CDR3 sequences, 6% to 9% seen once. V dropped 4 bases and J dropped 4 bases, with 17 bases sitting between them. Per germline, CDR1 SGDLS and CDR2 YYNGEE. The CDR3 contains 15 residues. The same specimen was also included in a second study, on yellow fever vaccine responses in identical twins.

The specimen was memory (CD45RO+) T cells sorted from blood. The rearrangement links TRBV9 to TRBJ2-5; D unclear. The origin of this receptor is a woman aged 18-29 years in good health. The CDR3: CASSPDGLKGETQYF. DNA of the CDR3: TGTGCCAGCAGCCCGGATGGGCTGAAGGGAGAGACCCAGTACTTC.